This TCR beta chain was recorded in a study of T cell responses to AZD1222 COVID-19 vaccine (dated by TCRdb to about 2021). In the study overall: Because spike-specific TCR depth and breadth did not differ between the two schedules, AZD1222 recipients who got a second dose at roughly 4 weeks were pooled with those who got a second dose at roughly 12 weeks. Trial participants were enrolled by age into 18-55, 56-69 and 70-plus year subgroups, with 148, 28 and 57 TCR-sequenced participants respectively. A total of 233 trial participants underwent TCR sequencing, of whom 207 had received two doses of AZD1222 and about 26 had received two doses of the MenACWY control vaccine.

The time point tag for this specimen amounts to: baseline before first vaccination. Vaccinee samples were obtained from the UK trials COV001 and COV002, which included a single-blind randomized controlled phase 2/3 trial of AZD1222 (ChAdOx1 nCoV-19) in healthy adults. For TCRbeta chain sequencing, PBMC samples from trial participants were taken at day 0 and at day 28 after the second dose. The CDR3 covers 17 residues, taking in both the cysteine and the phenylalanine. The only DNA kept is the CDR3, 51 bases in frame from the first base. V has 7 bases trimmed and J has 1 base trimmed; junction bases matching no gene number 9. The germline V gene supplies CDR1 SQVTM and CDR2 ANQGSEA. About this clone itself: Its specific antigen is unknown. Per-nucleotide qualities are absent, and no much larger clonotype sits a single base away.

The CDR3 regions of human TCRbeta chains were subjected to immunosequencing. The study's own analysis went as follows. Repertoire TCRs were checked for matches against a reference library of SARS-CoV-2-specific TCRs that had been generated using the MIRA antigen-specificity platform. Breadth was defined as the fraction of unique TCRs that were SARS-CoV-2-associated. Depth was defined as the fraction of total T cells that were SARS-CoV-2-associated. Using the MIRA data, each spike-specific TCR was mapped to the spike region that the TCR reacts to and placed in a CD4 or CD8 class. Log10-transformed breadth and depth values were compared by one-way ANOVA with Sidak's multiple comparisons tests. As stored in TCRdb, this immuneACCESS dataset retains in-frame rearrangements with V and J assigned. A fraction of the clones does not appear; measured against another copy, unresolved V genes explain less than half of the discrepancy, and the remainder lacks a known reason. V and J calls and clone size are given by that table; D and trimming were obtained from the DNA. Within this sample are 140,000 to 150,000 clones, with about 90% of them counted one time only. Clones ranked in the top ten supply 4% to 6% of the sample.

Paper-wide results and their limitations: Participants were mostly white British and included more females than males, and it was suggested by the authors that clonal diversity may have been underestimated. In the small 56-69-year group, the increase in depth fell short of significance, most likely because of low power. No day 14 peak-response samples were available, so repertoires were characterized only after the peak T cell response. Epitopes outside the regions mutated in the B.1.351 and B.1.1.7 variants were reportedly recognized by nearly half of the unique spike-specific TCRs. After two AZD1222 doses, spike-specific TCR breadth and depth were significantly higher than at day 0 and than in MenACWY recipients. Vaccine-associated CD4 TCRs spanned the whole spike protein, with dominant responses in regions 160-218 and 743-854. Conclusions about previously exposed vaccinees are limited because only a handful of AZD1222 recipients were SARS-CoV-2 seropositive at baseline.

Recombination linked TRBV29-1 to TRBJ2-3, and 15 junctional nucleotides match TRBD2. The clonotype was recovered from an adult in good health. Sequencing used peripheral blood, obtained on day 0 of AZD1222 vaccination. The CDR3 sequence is CSAGGTSGGLRTDTQYF. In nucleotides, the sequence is TGCAGCGCCGGAGGGACTAGCGGGGGGTTACGCACAGATACGCAGTATTTT.